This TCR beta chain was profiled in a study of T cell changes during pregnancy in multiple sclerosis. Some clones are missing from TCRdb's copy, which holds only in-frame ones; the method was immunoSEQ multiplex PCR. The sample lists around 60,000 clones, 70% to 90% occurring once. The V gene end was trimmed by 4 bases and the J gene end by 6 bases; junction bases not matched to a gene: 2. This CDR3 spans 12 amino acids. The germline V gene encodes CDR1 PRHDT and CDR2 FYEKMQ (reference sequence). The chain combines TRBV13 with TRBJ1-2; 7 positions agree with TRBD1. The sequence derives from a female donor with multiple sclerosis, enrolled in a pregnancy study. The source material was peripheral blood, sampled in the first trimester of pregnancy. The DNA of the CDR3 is TGTGCCAGCAGCTCTGGACAGGATGGCTACACCTTC. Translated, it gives CASSSGQDGYTF. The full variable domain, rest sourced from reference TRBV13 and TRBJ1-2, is AAGVIQSPRHLIKEKRETATLKCYPIPRHDTVYWYQQGPGQDPQFLISFYEKMQSDKGSIPDRFSAQQFSDYHSELNMSSLELGDSALYFCASSSGQDGYTFGSGTRLTVV.